The 8 T cell receptor beta chains below all came from one sample that was sequenced in a study of shared clonotypes between healthy human individuals. Profiled with immunoSEQ multiplex PCR; TCRdb holds only in-frame clones, not every one. The sample contains around 1.1 million clones, 78% of which appear only once. Sequenced sample: memory CD4+ T cells from PBMCs. Subset reported: CD45RA-negative fraction. The receptors were gathered from a man between 18 and 29 years old in good health. Some clones in this sample may be carry-over from other donors' samples.

This chain uses TRBV2 with TRBJ2-3; 7 nucleotides agree with TRBD2. Trimming removed 6 bases from V and 4 bases from J; junction bases left unmatched: 4. Germline V gene sequence: CDR1 SNHLY, CDR2 FYNNEI. The CDR3 is made up of 13 amino acids. CDR3 region: CASRAGLSDTQYF. CDR3 nucleotides: TGTGCCAGCAGAGCGGGACTTTCAGATACGCAGTATTTT.

The genes are TRBV19 and TRBJ1-2; 9 bases match TRBD1. With V trimmed by 7 bases and J by 2 bases, 5 bases remained unmatched. This CDR3 region has 14 residues. CDR1 and CDR2 from the germline V gene are LNHDA and SQIVND (reference sequence). The CDR3: CASNNRGPNYGYTF. DNA of the CDR3: TGTGCCAGTAATAACAGGGGGCCCAACTATGGCTACACCTTC. Using reference TRBV19 and TRBJ1-2 for the parts outside the CDR3, the full variable domain is DGGITQSPKYLFRKEGQNVTLSCEQNLNHDAMYWYRQDPGQGLRLIYYSQIVNDFQKGDIAEGYSVSREKKESFPLTVTSAQKNPTAFYLCASNNRGPNYGYTFGSGTRLTVV.

This rearrangement joins TRBV4-1 to TRBJ1-5, with D unclear. The CDR3 runs 15 residues. Trimming left V 1 base short and J 5 bases short, with 12 bases between. Germline-derived CDR1 and CDR2 are MGHRA and YSYEKL. This chain's CDR3 is CASSQVSRLHQPQHF. For the CDR3, the DNA is TGCGCCAGCAGCCAAGTTAGCAGGCTCCATCAGCCCCAGCATTTT.

The rearrangement uses TRBV30 and TRBJ2-7; 7 bases map to TRBD1. The CDR3 covers 15 residues. Per the germline V gene, CDR1 is GTSNPN and CDR2 is SVGIG (reference sequence). The junction had 16 bases not matched to a gene; V was cut back by 2 bases and J by 9 bases. The CDR3 sequence: CAWSITGTAGPGQYF. CDR3 DNA sequence: TGTGCCTGGAGTATTACCGGGACAGCTGGTCCGGGGCAGTACTTC.

This clone was found a few times. This rearrangement joins TRBV6-1 to TRBJ2-7; a possible D gene is TRBD1 (5 bases). Trimming cost V 7 bases and J 0 bases, with 16 bases left between them. CDR3 length: 15 amino acids. Germline V gene lookup returns CDR1 MNHNS and CDR2 SASEGT. The CDR3 is CASTTVRTSSYEQYF. The CDR3 nucleotides read TGTGCCAGCACCACCGTTAGGACAAGCTCCTACGAGCAGTACTTC.

The J gene is TRBJ1-5, the V gene TRBV19; D unresolved. CDR1 is LNHDA, CDR2 SQIVND, per germline (reference sequence). Deletions cut 5 bases from V and 2 bases from J, with 13 bases between. CDR3 length: 15 residues. CDR3 nucleotide sequence: TGTGCCAGTAGTCATGCGGGGTCGGGCAATCAGCCCCAGCATTTT. This sequence encodes CASSHAGSGNQPQHF. Based on the CDR3 plus reference TRBV19 and TRBJ1-5, the full variable domain is DGGITQSPKYLFRKEGQNVTLSCEQNLNHDAMYWYRQDPGQGLRLIYYSQIVNDFQKGDIAEGYSVSREKKESFPLTVTSAQKNPTAFYLCASSHAGSGNQPQHFGDGTRLSIL.

CDR3 loop: CASSAGPTTDTQYF. CDR3 DNA: TGTGCCAGCAGCGCGGGACCTACCACAGATACGCAGTATTTT. The chain combines TRBV11-3 with TRBJ2-3; the D gene is possibly TRBD2 (6 bases). Per germline, CDR1 SGHNT and CDR2 YENEEA. Trimming removed 5 bases from V and 2 bases from J, with 11 bases in between. The CDR3 totals 14 residues.

The chain links TRBV2 to TRBJ1-5, with TRBD1 identical over 8 bases. The V and J ends lost 5 bases and 6 bases, in that order; junction bases with no gene match: 3. Germline V gives CDR1 SNHLY, CDR2 FYNNEI. The CDR3 covers 13 residues. Here the CDR3 DNA reads TGTGCCAGCAGTACAGGGGGGGGTCAGCCCCAGCATTTT. As protein: CASSTGGGQPQHF.